This TCR beta chain was identified in a study of control samples from healthy donors and cancer patients. Sequenced by immunoSEQ multiplex PCR; TCRdb stores in-frame clones only, minus some. The table lists 100,000 to 150,000 clones, 90% of them singletons. Only one count was recorded for this clone. Per the germline V gene, CDR1 is SEHNR and CDR2 is FQNEAQ (reference sequence). V lost 9 bases to trimming and J lost 3 bases, with 17 bases between them. The length of the CDR3 is 14 residues. This receptor was identified in a man aged 40-49 years in good health. The sample comprised blood. V and J are TRBV7-9 and TRBJ1-1; perhaps TRBD1 as D (5 bases). CDR3 sequence (DNA): TGTGCCAGAGCTGTGGGGGGGACGGACACTGAAGCTTTCTTT. Residues: CARAVGGTDTEAFF.